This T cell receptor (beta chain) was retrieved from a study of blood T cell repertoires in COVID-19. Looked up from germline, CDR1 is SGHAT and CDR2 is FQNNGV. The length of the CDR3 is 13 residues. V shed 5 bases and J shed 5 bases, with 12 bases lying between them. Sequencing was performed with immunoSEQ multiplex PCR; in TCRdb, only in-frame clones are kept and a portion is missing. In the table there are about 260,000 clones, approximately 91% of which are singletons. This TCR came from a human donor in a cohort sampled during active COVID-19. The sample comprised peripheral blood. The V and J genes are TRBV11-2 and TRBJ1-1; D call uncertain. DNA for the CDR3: TGTGCCAGCAGCGTATACCGGGATACTGAAGCTTTCTTT. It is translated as CASSVYRDTEAFF. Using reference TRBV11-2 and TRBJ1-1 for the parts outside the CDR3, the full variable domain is EAGVAQSPRYKIIEKRQSVAFWCNPISGHATLYWYQQILGQGPKLLIQFQNNGVVDDSQLPKDRFSAERLKGVDSTLKIQPAKLEDSAVYLCASSVYRDTEAFFGQGTRLTVV.